The sequence of this T cell receptor beta chain was determined in a study of blood T cell repertoires in COVID-19. Generated by immunoSEQ multiplex PCR, the TCRdb table keeps only in-frame clones and is missing some. The data contain under 350,000 clones, about 86% of them singletons. This TCR came from a woman between 40 and 50 years old with acute COVID-19. Sequenced: PBMCs or T cells enriched from blood (not recorded which).

The DNA for the CDR3 is TGTGCCAGCAGCTCCACCTTATGGGGAGACACTGAAGCTTTCTTT. Translation gives CASSSTLWGDTEAFF. The V call is TRBV7-2, the J call TRBJ1-1, with D uncertain. CDR3 length: 15 residues. Trimming cost V 4 bases and J 3 bases, with 15 bases left between them. CDR1 is SGHTA, CDR2 FQGNSA, per germline.